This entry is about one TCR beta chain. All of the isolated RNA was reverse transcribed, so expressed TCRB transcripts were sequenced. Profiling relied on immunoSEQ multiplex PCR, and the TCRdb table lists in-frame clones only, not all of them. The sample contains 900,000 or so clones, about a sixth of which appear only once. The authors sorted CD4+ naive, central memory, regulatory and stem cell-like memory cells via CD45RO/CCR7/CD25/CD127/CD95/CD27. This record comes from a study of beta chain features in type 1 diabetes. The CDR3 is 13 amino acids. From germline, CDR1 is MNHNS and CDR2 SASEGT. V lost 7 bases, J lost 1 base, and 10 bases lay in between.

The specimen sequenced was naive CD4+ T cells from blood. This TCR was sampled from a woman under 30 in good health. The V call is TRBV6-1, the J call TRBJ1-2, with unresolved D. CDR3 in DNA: TGTGCCAGCATTACAGACTTTAACTATGGCTACACCTTC. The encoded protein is CASITDFNYGYTF.